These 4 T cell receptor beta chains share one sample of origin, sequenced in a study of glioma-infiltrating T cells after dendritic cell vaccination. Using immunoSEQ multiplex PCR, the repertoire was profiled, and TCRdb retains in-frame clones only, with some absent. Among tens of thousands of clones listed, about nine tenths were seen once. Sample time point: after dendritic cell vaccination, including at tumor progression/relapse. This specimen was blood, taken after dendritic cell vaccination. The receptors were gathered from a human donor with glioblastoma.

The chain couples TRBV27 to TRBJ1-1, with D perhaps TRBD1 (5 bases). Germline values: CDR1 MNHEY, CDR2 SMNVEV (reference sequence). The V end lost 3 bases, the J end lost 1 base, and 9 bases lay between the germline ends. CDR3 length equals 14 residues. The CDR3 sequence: CASSFRVGNTEAFF. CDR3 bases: TGTGCCAGCAGTTTCAGGGTTGGGAACACTGAAGCTTTCTTT.

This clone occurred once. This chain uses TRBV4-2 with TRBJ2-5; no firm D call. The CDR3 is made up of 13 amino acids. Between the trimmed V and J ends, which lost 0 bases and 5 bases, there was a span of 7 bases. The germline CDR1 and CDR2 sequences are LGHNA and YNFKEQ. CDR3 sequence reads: CASSQDTRETQYF. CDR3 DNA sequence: TGTGCCAGCAGCCAAGATACCCGGGAGACCCAGTACTTC.

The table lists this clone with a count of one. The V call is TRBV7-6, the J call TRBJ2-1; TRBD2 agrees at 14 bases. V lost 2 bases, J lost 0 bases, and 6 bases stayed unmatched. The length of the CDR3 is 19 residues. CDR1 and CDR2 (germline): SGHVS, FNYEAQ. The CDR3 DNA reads TGTGCCAGCAGCTTACTTAGGACTAGCGGGAGGTACTCCTACAATGAGCAGTTCTTC. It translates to CASSLLRTSGRYSYNEQFF.

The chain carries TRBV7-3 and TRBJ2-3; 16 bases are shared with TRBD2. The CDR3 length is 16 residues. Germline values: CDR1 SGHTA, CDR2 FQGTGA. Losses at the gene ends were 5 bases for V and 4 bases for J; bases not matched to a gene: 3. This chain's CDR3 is CASSHGTSGRADTQYF. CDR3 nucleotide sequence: TGTGCCAGCAGCCACGGGACTAGCGGGAGGGCAGATACGCAGTATTTT.